Presented here are 13 T cell receptor beta chains from one specimen sequenced in a study of blood T cells in healthy people across ages. A sample-barcoded 5' primer and a J-beta primer mix were used in a second PCR of about 6 to 12 cycles. TCRdb ran MiXCR on the 5' RACE reads and lists one entry per CDR3 protein. Here the sample spans roughly 1,000,000 distinct CDR3 sequences, approximately 26% being singletons. In addition, the sample was reused for a study of T cells of mothers and their children.

The material sequenced was blood. The receptors were gathered from a girl aged 2 to 9 in good health.

This clonotype was picked up a small number of times. V is TRBV25-1 and J is TRBJ1-4; a possible D gene is TRBD1 (5 bases). CDR1 and CDR2 (germline): MGHDK, SYGVNS. The ends were cut back, 4 bases at V and 6 bases at J, with 12 bases in the middle. The CDR3 loop spans 14 amino acids. DNA of the CDR3: TGTGCCAGCAGTGCGCCGACAGCAGATGAAAAACTGTTTTTT. It encodes CASSAPTADEKLFF.

This clonotype was recorded a few times. The chain links TRBV20-1 to TRBJ1-1; D is unresolved. The CDR3 covers 14 residues. Trimming took 0 bases from V and 5 from J, leaving 13 bases between them. Per the germline V gene, CDR1 is DFQATT and CDR2 is SNEGSKA (reference sequence). The CDR3 here is CSARDNPGGTEAFF. The DNA for the CDR3 is TGCAGTGCTAGAGATAATCCAGGAGGGACTGAAGCTTTCTTT.

The chain combines TRBV27 with TRBJ2-7; tentative D call: TRBD2 (6 bases). Trimming removed 8 bases from V and 2 bases from J, with 16 bases in between. This CDR3 is 14 amino acids long. Germline V CDR1 and CDR2: MNHEY, SMNVEV (reference sequence). This CDR3 reads CASGLWGGTYEQYF. The CDR3 nucleotides are TGTGCCAGCGGACTCTGGGGAGGAACCTACGAGCAGTACTTC.

There are a few counts of this clonotype. This may come from a read error, since a much larger clone is one base off. The chain recombines TRBV21-1 with TRBJ2-5; the table's D call of TRBD2 was not tested on the DNA. The J call may be incorrect, as the DNA end agrees better with TRBJ2-1. TRBV21-1 is described as a pseudogene. The CDR3 consists of 14 residues. The CDR3 spells CASSRGTSEDGQFF. CDR3 in DNA: TGTGCCAGCAGCAGGGGGACTAGCGAGGATGGGCAGTTCTTC.

This chain connects TRBV2 to TRBJ2-2, with no clear D. V was cut by 11 bases and J by 4 bases, with 14 bases left in between. Germline V gene sequence: CDR1 SNHLY, CDR2 FYNNEI. The length of the CDR3 is 13 residues. The chain's CDR3 is CAVRGLSTGELFF. Here the CDR3 DNA reads TGTGCCGTGAGAGGCCTCAGCACCGGGGAGCTGTTTTTT.

The rearrangement joins TRBV6-5 to TRBJ1-2, with D possibly being TRBD1 (5 bases). V was cut by 3 bases and J by 5 bases, with 10 bases left in between. The V gene's germline CDR1 is MNHEY and CDR2 SVGAGI. The CDR3 has 13 amino acids. CDR3 residues: CASSYGEGYGYTF. CDR3 in DNA: TGTGCCAGCAGTTATGGGGAGGGGTATGGCTACACCTTC.

The V and J genes are TRBV5-1 and TRBJ1-2; 9 nucleotides align to TRBD1. The germline gives CDR1 SGHRS, CDR2 YFSETQ. Unmatched junction bases numbered 2, after V lost 0 bases and J lost 2 bases. The CDR3 length is 15 residues. The CDR3 protein is CASSLGDRENYGYTF. The CDR3, as DNA: TGCGCCAGCAGCTTGGGGGACAGGGAGAACTATGGCTACACCTTC. The whole variable domain, remainder taken from reference TRBV5-1 and TRBJ1-2, is KAGVTQTPRYLIKTRGQQVTLSCSPISGHRSVSWYQQTPGQGLQFLFEYFSETQRNKGNFPGRFSGRQFSNSRSEMNVSTLELGDSALYLCASSLGDRENYGYTFGSGTRLTVV.

The rearrangement links TRBV29-1 to TRBJ2-3; D unresolved. CDR1 is SQVTM and CDR2 is ANQGSEA in the germline V gene. This CDR3 is built from 15 residues. V was trimmed by 0 bases and J by 8 bases, leaving 18 bases between them. The CDR3 sequence: CSVEDSRDDTITQYF. The CDR3 coding sequence is TGCAGCGTTGAAGATTCTCGCGACGACACAATTACGCAGTATTTT.

The genes are TRBV29-1 and TRBJ2-5; tentative D call: TRBD2 (5 bases). Trimming removed 4 bases from V and 3 bases from J, with 18 bases in between. The CDR3 is 15 residues long. Germline V CDR1 and CDR2: SQVTM, ANQGSEA. CDR3 DNA sequence: TGCAGCGTTGCCGAGCTGGACTGGCCCAAAGAGACCCAGTACTTC. It codes for CSVAELDWPKETQYF.

This sequence joins TRBV6-6 and TRBJ2-4; tentative D call: TRBD1 (7 bases). Germline V CDR1 and CDR2: MNHNY, SVGAGI (reference sequence). V was shortened by 2 bases and J by 14 bases, with 19 bases between the two germline ends. CDR3 length equals 14 residues. CDR3 residues: CASSYTEKDREEYF. The CDR3 DNA reads as TGTGCCAGCAGTTACACAGAAAAAGACAGGGAGGAGTACTTC.

The chain carries TRBV20-1 and TRBJ2-7; 8 bases are shared with TRBD2. The J segment lost 3 bases and the V segment lost 0 bases, leaving 4 bases of the junction unmatched. The germline V gene encodes CDR1 DFQATT and CDR2 SNEGSKA (reference sequence). The CDR3 spans 14 residues. CDR3 bases: TGCAGTGCTAGAGATTTGGGACTAGGCTACGAGCAGTACTTC. Translating it yields CSARDLGLGYEQYF.

This clonotype was counted only a few times. J is TRBJ2-1 and V is TRBV11-3, with D perhaps being TRBD1 or TRBD2 (7 bases each). Germline lookup yields CDR1 SGHNT and CDR2 YENEEA. This CDR3 is built from 17 residues. V dropped 5 bases and J dropped 0 bases, with 17 bases sitting between them. DNA of the CDR3: TGTGCCAGCAGCCCCAGGGGGGGGAACCCCTCCTACAATGAGCAGTTCTTC. Translation gives CASSPRGGNPSYNEQFF.

The V and J genes are TRBV29-1 and TRBJ1-2, with D possibly TRBD1 on 6 matching bases. The CDR3 has 13 amino acids. Trimming pared 1 base from V and 3 bases from J, leaving 9 bases between. Per germline, CDR1 SQVTM and CDR2 ANQGSEA. CDR3 sequence: CSVEGRQDYGYTF. The DNA of the CDR3 is TGCAGCGTTGAAGGGCGACAGGACTATGGCTACACCTTC.